This T cell receptor (beta chain) was documented in a study of T-cell memory formation after mild COVID-19. Study as a whole: The TCR clusters were mostly specific to one donor. The study's findings and limits: Mainly in CM and EM were contracting CD4+ clones; CD8+ were in EMRA. Cross-reactive memory seemingly joined, as some responding clones were found in pre-infection memory.

Many counts were recorded for this clonotype. The target antigen is unknown. Germline-derived CDR1 and CDR2 are LGHNA and YSLEER. The CDR3 contains 15 residues. Trimming left V 4 bases short and J 6 bases short, with 15 bases between. TCR alpha and TCR beta cDNA libraries carrying sample barcodes and UMIs came from 5'RACE with constant-segment primers. From the 5' RACE reads, TCRdb called clonotypes with MiXCR, one entry per CDR3 protein. The profile covers about 470,000 distinct CDR3 sequences, with around 25% appearing a single time and approximately 12% taken by the ten largest. The sample was PBMCs or a T cell subset sorted from them (not recorded which). V gene TRBV4-3 combines with J gene TRBJ2-2; possible D gene TRBD2, 5 bases. This clonotype was obtained from an adult woman who had mild COVID-19 (a few samples of this study predate the infection). Cell type and time point are not known. CDR3 coding DNA: TGCGCCAGCAGCCCTCATGAGGGATCCCCCGGGGAGCTGTTTTTT. Its protein product is CASSPHEGSPGELFF.